Presented here are 30 T cell receptor beta chains from one specimen sequenced in a study of blood T cell repertoires in COVID-19. Here immunoSEQ multiplex PCR was the method, and the copy in TCRdb shows in-frame clones only, minus some. The repertoire holds about 180,000 clones, more than 75% seen once, with 2% to 3% in the top ten. Material for sequencing was peripheral blood. The receptors were sampled from a man between 40 and 49 years old with active or convalescent COVID-19.

This chain links TRBV27 with TRBJ2-3; 7 positions agree with TRBD2. The germline gives CDR1 MNHEY, CDR2 SMNVEV (reference sequence). This CDR3 region has 18 residues. With V trimmed by 0 bases and J by 0 bases, 9 bases remained unmatched. The CDR3 coding sequence is TGTGCCAGCAGTTTATCGGTCGGGAGGTTTCCTAGCACAGATACGCAGTATTTT. Protein product: CASSLSVGRFPSTDTQYF.

This clone was counted once. DNA of the CDR3: TGCGCCAGCAGCCGACTAGCGGGGGGCAATGAGCAGTTCTTC. Protein product: CASSRLAGGNEQFF. The chain links TRBV4-3 to TRBJ2-1; 13 bases are shared with TRBD2. The junction had 0 bases not matched to a gene; V was cut back by 4 bases and J by 6 bases. The CDR3 consists of 14 residues. CDR1 is LGHNA and CDR2 is YSLEER in the germline V gene.

The V call is TRBV3-1 (or the pseudogene TRBV3-2), the J call TRBJ2-1; 8 bases map to TRBD2. The V gene's germline CDR1 is LGHDT and CDR2 YNNKEL (reference sequence). This CDR3 has 17 amino acids. V was clipped by 6 bases and J by 0 bases; unmatched bases: 10. CDR3 protein: CASRDRAGESSYNEQFF. The CDR3 region has the DNA TGTGCCAGCAGGGACCGAGCGGGGGAGAGCTCCTACAATGAGCAGTTCTTC.

The chain employs TRBV3-1 (or the pseudogene TRBV3-2) and TRBJ2-7; 9 bases are a match to TRBD1. The junction had 8 bases not matched to a gene; V was cut back by 3 bases and J by 5 bases. Germline V gene data show CDR1 as LGHDT and CDR2 as YNNKEL (reference sequence). CDR3 length: 15 residues. CDR3 nucleotides: TGTGCCAGCAGCCAGGAGGACAGGGGTCTCCACGAGCAGTACTTC. Encoded protein: CASSQEDRGLHEQYF.

The chain employs TRBV6-6 and TRBJ1-1, with 7 bases aligning to TRBD1. The V and J ends lost 6 bases and 0 bases, in that order; junction bases with no gene match: 4. The CDR3 has 14 amino acids. Per the germline V gene, CDR1 is MNHNY and CDR2 is SVGAGI (reference sequence). CDR3 loop: CASRSGQVNTEAFF. DNA for the CDR3: TGTGCCAGCAGATCCGGACAGGTGAACACTGAAGCTTTCTTT.

The chain couples TRBV4-3 to TRBJ1-1; a weak D match, TRBD1 (5 bases). CDR1 is LGHNA, CDR2 YSLEER, per germline. Trimming took 0 bases from V and 3 from J, leaving 11 bases between them. The CDR3 covers 15 residues. The CDR3 DNA follows: TGCGCCAGCAGCCAAGACCGGGGGACTGACACTGAAGCTTTCTTT. Translating it yields CASSQDRGTDTEAFF.

This chain connects TRBV5-5 to TRBJ2-3, with D possibly matching TRBD1 (6 bases). V was pared by 5 bases and J by 3 bases, with 19 bases between. Looked up from germline, CDR1 is SGHKS and CDR2 is YYEKEE (reference sequence). CDR3 length: 16 residues. CDR3 residues: CASRRTGTRGTDTQYF. CDR3 nucleotide sequence: TGTGCCAGCAGGCGAACCGGGACAAGAGGGACAGATACGCAGTATTTT.

The rearrangement uses TRBV6-2 or TRBV6-3 and TRBJ2-7; D not certain. The length of the CDR3 is 11 residues. Germline CDR1 and CDR2: MNHEY and SVGEGT. V lost 4 bases and J 3 bases, leaving 4 bases between the germline ends. In DNA form, the CDR3 reads TGTGCCAGCAGTTCTGTCTACGAGCAGTACTTC. The encoded protein is CASSSVYEQYF.

The chain uses TRBV25-1 and TRBJ1-2; D is unclear. CDR1 is MGHDK, CDR2 SYGVNS, per germline. This CDR3 is built from 13 residues. Trimming cost V 4 bases and J 7 bases, with 13 bases left between them. The CDR3 reads CASSVAFRSGYTF. The CDR3, as DNA: TGTGCCAGCAGTGTCGCATTTCGTAGTGGCTACACCTTC.

The chain couples TRBV9 to TRBJ1-6; possibly TRBD1 for D (5 bases). The V gene's germline CDR1 is SGDLS and CDR2 YYNGEE. The CDR3 has 16 amino acids. Trimming removed 0 bases from V and 5 bases from J, with 12 bases in between. This CDR3 is CASSVEAGPNNSPLHF. CDR3 nucleotides: TGTGCCAGCAGCGTAGAGGCGGGACCCAATAATTCACCCCTCCACTTT.

The chain uses TRBV5-1 and TRBJ2-7, with D perhaps matching TRBD2 (6 bases). This CDR3 is 13 amino acids long. V was shortened by 5 bases and J by 4 bases, with 13 bases between the two germline ends. Germline V gives CDR1 SGHRS, CDR2 YFSETQ. CDR3 protein: CASSLSGVYEQYF. In DNA, the CDR3 is TGCGCCAGCAGTTTGTCGGGGGTGTACGAGCAGTACTTC.

In its sample, this clone was seen once. This chain joins TRBV4-3 and TRBJ2-2; 9 bases map to TRBD2. This CDR3 region has 20 residues. Losses at the gene ends were 1 base for V and 3 bases for J; bases not matched to a gene: 15. Germline V gives CDR1 LGHNA, CDR2 YSLEER. The CDR3 is CASSQGARWYERGDTGELFF. In DNA, the CDR3 is TGCGCCAGCAGCCAAGGGGCCAGGTGGTACGAGCGGGGGGACACCGGGGAGCTGTTTTTT.

This clone was seen once. V and J are TRBV2 and TRBJ1-5; 7 bases fit TRBD1. The CDR3 runs to 15 residues. CDR1 SNHLY and CDR2 FYNNEI come from the germline V gene. The V segment lost 6 bases and the J segment 1 base; nucleotides outside the gene matches: 6. DNA for the CDR3: TGTGCCAGCAGGACAGGGCCATGGAGCAATCAGCCCCAGCATTTT. Translated, it gives CASRTGPWSNQPQHF.

This rearrangement joins TRBV19 to TRBJ1-3; D gene uncertain. V lost 8 bases and J lost 2, with 16 bases in between. The germline V gene encodes CDR1 LNHDA and CDR2 SQIVND (reference sequence). The CDR3 covers 15 residues. CDR3 in DNA: TGTGCCAGTGTACCCTTCGTCGGGGCTGGAAACACCATATATTTT. Translating it yields CASVPFVGAGNTIYF.

The V and J genes are TRBV4-1 and TRBJ2-5; 8 bases agree with TRBD2. V lost 1 base and J lost 1; bases outside the gene matches: 5. Looked up from germline, CDR1 is MGHRA and CDR2 is YSYEKL. CDR3 length: 16 amino acids. The CDR3 region is CASSQVIAGGQETQYF. The CDR3 DNA reads TGCGCCAGCAGCCAAGTCATTGCGGGGGGCCAAGAGACCCAGTACTTC.

This clone was counted a few times. The chain combines TRBV2 with TRBJ2-5; the D gene is possibly TRBD2 (5 bases). The CDR3 consists of 13 residues. The germline V gene encodes CDR1 SNHLY and CDR2 FYNNEI. Trimming shortened V by 0 bases and J by 6 bases, and 8 bases separated the two germline ends. DNA for the CDR3: TGTGCCAGCAGTGAAGCGGAGGCCCAGACCCAGTACTTC. Residues: CASSEAEAQTQYF.

This clone was detected only a few times. The chain links TRBV10-1 to TRBJ2-1; TRBD2 aligns across 10 bases. V gave up 2 bases and J gave up 5 bases; unmatched junction bases: 6. The germline CDR1 and CDR2 sequences are WNHNN and SYGVQD (reference sequence). This CDR3 has 16 residues. The chain's CDR3 is CASSEGSGGTDNEQFF. The CDR3 DNA follows: TGCGCCAGCAGTGAGGGTAGCGGGGGGACCGACAATGAGCAGTTCTTC.

The V gene is TRBV5-4, the J gene TRBJ1-1; no firm D call. The CDR3 has 13 residues. Trimming pared 2 bases from V and 1 base from J, leaving 6 bases between. Germline CDR1 and CDR2: SGHNT and YYREEE (reference sequence). The CDR3 DNA sequence: TGTGCCAGCAGCTTTACAGAGAACACTGAAGCTTTCTTT. Its protein product is CASSFTENTEAFF.

The V call is TRBV6-2 or TRBV6-3, the J call TRBJ1-1; 7 bases line up with TRBD1. This CDR3 comprises 15 residues. Looked up from germline, CDR1 is MNHEY and CDR2 is SVGEGT. The J segment lost 3 bases and the V segment lost 2 bases, leaving 6 bases of the junction unmatched. The CDR3 DNA is TGTGCCAGCAGTTACCCCGACAGGGCGGACACTGAAGCTTTCTTT. Its protein product is CASSYPDRADTEAFF.

The chain couples TRBV6-6 to TRBJ2-5; D possibly corresponds to TRBD1 (6 bases). CDR1 and CDR2 from the germline V gene are MNHNY and SVGAGI (reference sequence). Trimming shortened V by 6 bases and J by 5 bases, and 19 bases separated the two germline ends. The CDR3 has 15 residues. In DNA, the CDR3 is TGTGCCAGCAGCACCCCCAGGGGACGGAGTGAGACCCAGTACTTC. Amino acids: CASSTPRGRSETQYF.

The rearrangement uses TRBV27 and TRBJ2-2; the D is unclear. Trimming took off 3 bases at V and 4 bases at J, with 6 bases between the two ends. Germline V gives CDR1 MNHEY, CDR2 SMNVEV (reference sequence). The CDR3 covers 13 residues. The CDR3 bases are TGTGCCAGCAGTTTCCAGATCACCGGGGAGCTGTTTTTT. This translates into CASSFQITGELFF.

V gene TRBV4-2 combines with J gene TRBJ2-1; 9 bases are a match to TRBD2. CDR3 length: 15 residues. J lost 5 bases, V lost 4 bases, and 6 bases had no gene match. The germline gives CDR1 LGHNA, CDR2 YNFKEQ. In nucleotides, the CDR3 is TGTGCCAGCAGCCTGAGCGGGGGGCTTAACAATGAGCAGTTCTTC. This gives the protein CASSLSGGLNNEQFF.

The rearrangement uses TRBV19 and TRBJ2-2; a possible D gene is TRBD2 (6 bases). V lost 3 bases and J 3 bases, leaving 14 bases between the germline ends. Germline V lookup: CDR1 LNHDA, CDR2 SQIVND (reference sequence). The CDR3 is 16 residues long. CDR3 residues: CASSMGIGGDTGELFF. The CDR3 coding sequence is TGTGCCAGTAGTATGGGGATCGGGGGAGACACCGGGGAGCTGTTTTTT.

The chain recombines TRBV7-9 with TRBJ1-2; no firm D call. The V gene lost 0 bases and the J gene lost 6 bases, with 8 bases spanning the gap. The CDR3 covers 13 residues. Germline V gene lookup returns CDR1 SEHNR and CDR2 FQNEAQ (reference sequence). Here the CDR3 reads CASSLAEDDGYTF. CDR3 nucleotide sequence: TGTGCCAGCAGCTTAGCGGAGGACGATGGCTACACCTTC.

The chain has TRBV7-9 and TRBJ2-5, with 14 bases matching TRBD2. The CDR3 is 18 residues long. Germline CDR1 SEHNR, CDR2 FQNEAQ (reference sequence). V dropped 4 bases and J dropped 3; count of bases not matched to a gene: 10. The CDR3 protein is CASSSTGTSGGREETQYF. The CDR3 DNA is TGTGCCAGCAGCTCCACCGGGACTAGCGGGGGAAGGGAAGAGACCCAGTACTTC.

J is TRBJ1-1 and V is TRBV11-1; maybe TRBD1 (5 bases). Germline V gives CDR1 SGHAT, CDR2 FQDESV (reference sequence). V was shortened by 1 base and J by 7 bases, with 7 bases between the two germline ends. This CDR3 is built from 12 residues. The CDR3 DNA sequence: TGTGCCAGCAGCTTAGGGGACTATGAAGCTTTCTTT. It translates to CASSLGDYEAFF.

This chain connects TRBV14 to TRBJ1-2; no firm D call. This CDR3 comprises 15 residues. Looked up from germline, CDR1 is SGHDN and CDR2 is FVKESK. V was pared by 0 bases and J by 0 bases, with 8 bases between. This CDR3 reads CASSQEAGSNYGYTF. For the CDR3, the DNA is TGTGCCAGCAGCCAAGAAGCAGGATCTAACTATGGCTACACCTTC. Supplemented by reference TRBV14 and TRBJ1-2, the full variable domain reads EAGVTQFPSHSVIEKGQTVTLRCDPISGHDNLYWYRRVMGKEIKFLLHFVKESKQDESGMPNNRFLAERTGGTYSTLKVQPAELEDSGVYFCASSQEAGSNYGYTFGSGTRLTVV.

This rearrangement joins TRBV30 to TRBJ1-5, with D uncertain. V lost 0 bases and J lost 4, with 7 bases in between. The length of the CDR3 is 13 residues. CDR1 and CDR2 (germline): GTSNPN, SVGIG (reference sequence). The DNA for the CDR3 is TGTGCCTGGAGTGTACAGTCTAATCAGCCCCAGCATTTT. Protein sequence: CAWSVQSNQPQHF.

This clone came up once. The chain's CDR3 is CASRKGGDTNYGYTF. The CDR3 nucleotides read TGTGCCAGCAGAAAAGGGGGGGACACCAACTATGGCTACACCTTC. The J gene is TRBJ1-2, the V gene TRBV2, with D possibly TRBD1 on 6 matching bases. This CDR3 has 15 amino acids. Trimming removed 6 bases at V and 2 bases at J, with 16 bases between. The germline gives CDR1 SNHLY, CDR2 FYNNEI. Combining the CDR3 with reference TRBV2 and TRBJ1-2 gives the whole variable domain EPEVTQTPSHQVTQMGQEVILRCVPISNHLYFYWYRQILGQKVEFLVSFYNNEISEKSEIFDDQFSVERPDGSNFTLKIRSTKLEDSAMYFCASRKGGDTNYGYTFGSGTRLTVV.

The count of this clone is one. The CDR3 sequence is CASSEEGYRANYGYTF. CDR3 DNA: TGTGCCAGCAGTGAAGAAGGCTACAGAGCTAACTATGGCTACACCTTC. The rearrangement links TRBV6-1 to TRBJ1-2, with no clear D. V was pared by 1 base and J by 0 bases, with 12 bases between. This CDR3 region has 16 residues. Germline lookup yields CDR1 MNHNS and CDR2 SASEGT.